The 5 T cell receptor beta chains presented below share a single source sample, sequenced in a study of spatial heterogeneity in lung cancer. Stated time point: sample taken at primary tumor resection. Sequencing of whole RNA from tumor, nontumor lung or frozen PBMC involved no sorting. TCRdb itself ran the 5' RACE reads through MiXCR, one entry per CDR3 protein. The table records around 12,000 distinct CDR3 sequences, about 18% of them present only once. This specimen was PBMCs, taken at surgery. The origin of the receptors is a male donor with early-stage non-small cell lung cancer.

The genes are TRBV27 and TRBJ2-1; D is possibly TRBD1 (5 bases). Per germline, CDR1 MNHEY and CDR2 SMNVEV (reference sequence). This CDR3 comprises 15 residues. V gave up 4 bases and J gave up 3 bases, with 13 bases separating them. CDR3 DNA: TGTGCCAGCAGTTCGACTTCAACAGGCTACAATGAGCAGTTCTTC. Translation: CASSSTSTGYNEQFF.

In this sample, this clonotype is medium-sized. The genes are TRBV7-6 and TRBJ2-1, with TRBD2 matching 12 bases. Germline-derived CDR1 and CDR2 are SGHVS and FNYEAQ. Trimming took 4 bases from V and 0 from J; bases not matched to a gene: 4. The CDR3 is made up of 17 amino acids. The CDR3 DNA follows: TGTGCCAGCAGCTGGACGACTAGCGGGAGCTCCTACAATGAGCAGTTCTTC. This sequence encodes CASSWTTSGSSYNEQFF.

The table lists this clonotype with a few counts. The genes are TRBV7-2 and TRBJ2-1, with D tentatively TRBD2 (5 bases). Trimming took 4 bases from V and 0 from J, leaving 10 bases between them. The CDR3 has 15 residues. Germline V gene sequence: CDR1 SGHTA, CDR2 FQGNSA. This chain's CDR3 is CASSYRGSSYNEQFF. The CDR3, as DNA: TGTGCCAGCAGCTACCGGGGATCCTCCTACAATGAGCAGTTCTTC.

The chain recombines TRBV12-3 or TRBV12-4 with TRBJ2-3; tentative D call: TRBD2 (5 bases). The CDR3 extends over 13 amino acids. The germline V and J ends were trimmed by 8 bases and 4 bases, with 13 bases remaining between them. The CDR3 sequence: CASHLVGADTQYF. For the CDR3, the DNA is TGTGCCAGCCATTTGGTGGGAGCAGATACGCAGTATTTT.

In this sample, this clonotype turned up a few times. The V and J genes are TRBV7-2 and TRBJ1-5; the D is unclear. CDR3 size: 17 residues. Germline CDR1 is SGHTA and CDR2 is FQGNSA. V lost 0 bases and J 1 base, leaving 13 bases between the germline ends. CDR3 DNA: TGTGCCAGCAGCTTAGCCCCCAGGACGGTGAGCAATCAGCCCCAGCATTTT. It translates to CASSLAPRTVSNQPQHF. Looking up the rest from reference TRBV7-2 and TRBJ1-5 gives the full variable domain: GAGVSQSPSNKVTEKGKDVELRCDPISGHTALYWYRQSLGQGLEFLIYFQGNSAPDKSGLPSDRFSAERTGGSVSTLTIQRTQQEDSAVYLCASSLAPRTVSNQPQHFGDGTRLSIL.